Presented here are 26 T cell receptor beta chains from one specimen sequenced in a study of identical twins. TCRdb ran MiXCR on the 5' RACE reads and lists one entry per CDR3 protein. The sample shows a few hundred thousand distinct CDR3 sequences, just under 10% of them seen only once. These data also featured in a second study, about yellow fever vaccine responses in identical twins.

Specimen: PBMCs. These receptor sequences come from a woman in her late teens or twenties in good health.

This clonotype was seen many times. V usage is TRBV12-3 or TRBV12-4 and J usage is TRBJ1-1; no firm D call. The V end lost 5 bases, the J end lost 6 bases, and 10 bases lay between the germline ends. CDR3 length: 12 amino acids. Written as DNA, the CDR3 is TGTGCCAGCAGTCCCCTGAGCGCTGAAGCTTTCTTT. Its translation is CASSPLSAEAFF.

This clonotype was detected only a few times. The rearrangement joins TRBV11-2 to TRBJ2-1; 15 bases fit TRBD2. The V gene end was trimmed by 6 bases and the J gene end by 6 bases; junction bases not matched to a gene: 9. The CDR3 length is 17 residues. Germline assignment: CDR1 SGHAT and CDR2 FQNNGV. CDR3 region: CASSSGLAGGFRNEQFF. DNA of the CDR3: TGTGCCAGCAGTTCAGGACTAGCGGGAGGGTTCCGCAATGAGCAGTTCTTC.

This clonotype has more than one count but fewer than ten. The chain combines TRBV24-1 with TRBJ2-5; D may be TRBD1 or TRBD2 (5 bases each). Germline values: CDR1 KGHDR, CDR2 SFDVKD. V was pared by 5 bases and J by 7 bases, with 10 bases between. The CDR3 loop spans 12 amino acids. The CDR3 reads CATSGGFGTQYF. CDR3 in DNA: TGTGCCACCAGTGGGGGGTTCGGGACCCAGTACTTC.

This clonotype occurred many times. The gene calls are TRBV7-9 and TRBJ2-5; D tentatively reads TRBD1 or TRBD2 (5 bases each). CDR3 length: 14 amino acids. Between the trimmed V and J ends, which lost 1 base and 2 bases, there was a span of 8 bases. Germline-derived CDR1 and CDR2 are SEHNR and FQNEAQ (reference sequence). The DNA of the CDR3 is TGTGCCAGCAGCTTAGGGGACGGGCAAGAGACCCAGTACTTC. It codes for CASSLGDGQETQYF.

This clonotype has more than one count but fewer than ten. This chain connects TRBV18 to TRBJ2-3; 9 positions agree with TRBD1. Per germline, CDR1 KGHSH and CDR2 LQKENI. J gave up 8 bases and V 2 bases, and 8 bases lay outside the gene matches. There are 15 residues in the CDR3. The CDR3 here is CASSPGTGLVSTQYF. The CDR3 bases are TGTGCCAGCTCACCAGGGACAGGGCTGGTCAGTACGCAGTATTTT. The variable domain in full, completed from reference TRBV18 and TRBJ2-3, reads NAGVMQNPRHLVRRRGQEARLRCSPMKGHSHVYWYRQLPEEGLKFMVYLQKENIIDESGMPKERFSAEFPKEGPSILRIQQVVRGDSAAYFCASSPGTGLVSTQYFGPGTRLTVL.

This clonotype was observed many times. This rearrangement joins TRBV25-1 to TRBJ2-2; the D is unclear. V lost 0 bases to trimming and J lost 2 bases, with 7 bases between them. This CDR3 has 15 residues. Germline lookup yields CDR1 MGHDK and CDR2 SYGVNS. The CDR3 is CASSEYGRNTGELFF. The DNA for the CDR3 is TGTGCCAGCAGTGAATATGGCAGAAACACCGGGGAGCTGTTTTTT.

This clonotype appeared a few times. V and J are TRBV7-6 and TRBJ2-5; 10 nucleotides line up with TRBD2. The CDR3 loop spans 16 amino acids. V lost 5 bases, J lost 5 bases, and 11 bases stayed unmatched. Germline V gives CDR1 SGHVS, CDR2 FNYEAQ. The CDR3 DNA follows: TGTGCCAGCAGCCTCTTCGGACTAGCGGCGCCGGAGACCCAGTACTTC. Translated, it gives CASSLFGLAAPETQYF.

This chain uses TRBV9 with TRBJ1-1, with a possible D match to TRBD1 (6 bases). In germline, CDR1 is SGDLS, CDR2 YYNGEE. Between the trimmed V and J ends, which lost 0 bases and 1 base, there was a span of 10 bases. CDR3 size: 15 residues. The CDR3 is CASSVVEGENTEAFF. CDR3 DNA: TGTGCCAGCAGCGTAGTGGAGGGGGAGAACACTGAAGCTTTCTTT.

This clonotype has only a few counts. The chain combines TRBV12-3 or TRBV12-4 with TRBJ2-1, with 10 bases that match TRBD2. Trimming at V came to 3 bases and at J to 8 bases, leaving 7 bases not matched to a gene. This CDR3 contains 15 residues. The CDR3 reads CASSLSGRARDEQFF. Written as DNA, the CDR3 is TGTGCCAGCAGTTTGAGCGGGAGGGCCAGAGATGAGCAGTTCTTC.

Only a few counts were recorded for this clonotype. V is TRBV5-6 and J is TRBJ2-7; TRBD1 matches 9 bases. Unmatched junction bases numbered 7, after V lost 4 bases and J lost 2 bases. In germline, CDR1 is SGHDT, CDR2 YYEEEE. This CDR3 region has 15 residues. CDR3 coding DNA: TGTGCCAGCAGCCAGGGACAGGGTTATCCCTACGAGCAGTACTTC. Translating gives CASSQGQGYPYEQYF.

This clonotype appeared a few times. This chain uses TRBV6-2 or TRBV6-3 with TRBJ2-7; 7 bases match TRBD1. The V and J ends lost 6 bases and 4 bases, in that order; junction bases with no gene match: 9. The CDR3 runs 14 residues. Germline CDR1 is MNHEY and CDR2 is SVGEGT. CDR3: CASSTGAIGYEQYF. In nucleotides, the CDR3 is TGTGCCAGCAGCACAGGGGCGATCGGATACGAGCAGTACTTC.

This clonotype was counted ten times or more. This chain uses TRBV20-1 with TRBJ2-7; D perhaps matches TRBD2 (6 bases). The CDR3 runs to 13 residues. Trimming shortened V by 6 bases and J by 4 bases, and 16 bases separated the two germline ends. CDR1 DFQATT and CDR2 SNEGSKA come from the germline V gene (reference sequence). The CDR3 coding sequence is TGCAGTGCGGTCGGGACTTCAACTTACGAGCAGTACTTC. This codes for CSAVGTSTYEQYF.

The chain uses TRBV7-2 and TRBJ1-5, with D maybe TRBD1 (5 bases). V lost 6 bases, J lost 3 bases, and 15 bases lay in between. The CDR3 has 15 amino acids. Per the germline V gene, CDR1 is SGHTA and CDR2 is FQGNSA. The CDR3 bases are TGTGCCAGCAGTTCCTCAGGGAGACCCAATCAGCCCCAGCATTTT. Residues: CASSSSGRPNQPQHF.

This clonotype was seen ten or more times. V usage is TRBV6-6 and J usage is TRBJ1-1, with D tentatively TRBD1 (5 bases). CDR3 size: 13 residues. CDR1 and CDR2 from the germline V gene are MNHNY and SVGAGI (reference sequence). V was trimmed by 7 bases and J by 3 bases, leaving 12 bases between them. CDR3 amino acids: CASTSGGHTEAFF. In DNA, the CDR3 is TGTGCCAGCACCTCCGGGGGACACACTGAAGCTTTCTTT.

This clonotype has at least ten counts. The chain recombines TRBV18 with TRBJ2-1; TRBD1 is a possible D gene (6 bases). V lost 0 bases, J lost 6 bases, and 27 bases lay in between. Germline V lookup: CDR1 KGHSH, CDR2 LQKENI. The CDR3 covers 20 residues. The CDR3 region is CASSPPSGQVPGQVFNEQFF. The DNA of the CDR3 is TGTGCCAGCTCACCACCGTCGGGACAAGTGCCTGGCCAAGTTTTCAATGAGCAGTTCTTC.

The V and J genes are TRBV7-9 and TRBJ2-2; the D gene could be TRBD1 or TRBD2 (5 bases each). The germline CDR1 and CDR2 sequences are SEHNR and FQNEAQ (reference sequence). With 4 bases removed from V and 4 bases from J, the gap between germline ends came to 10 bases. The CDR3 sequence is 14 residues long. This CDR3 is CASSSGTVTGELFF. The DNA for the CDR3 is TGTGCCAGCAGCTCAGGGACGGTCACCGGGGAGCTGTTTTTT.

This clonotype was found many times. The chain joins TRBV7-9 to TRBJ2-3, with 9 bases lining up with TRBD1. In germline, CDR1 is SEHNR, CDR2 FQNEAQ (reference sequence). This CDR3 spans 13 amino acids. With V trimmed by 4 bases and J by 6 bases, 2 bases remained unmatched. CDR3 sequence: CASSWDRADTQYF. The CDR3 bases are TGTGCCAGCAGCTGGGACAGGGCGGATACGCAGTATTTT.

The chain couples TRBV6-4 to TRBJ2-5; 9 positions match TRBD1. V gave up 2 bases and J gave up 4 bases; unmatched junction bases: 5. CDR3 length: 15 residues. Per the germline V gene, CDR1 is MRHNA and CDR2 is SNTAGT. CDR3 coding DNA: TGTGCCAGCAGTGACACATCGGACAGGGGAGAGACCCAGTACTTC. Its translation is CASSDTSDRGETQYF.

The J gene is TRBJ1-5, the V gene TRBV6-1; D gene uncertain. The CDR3 has 13 residues. V was cut by 1 base and J by 7 bases, with 8 bases left in between. The germline V gene has CDR1 MNHNS and CDR2 SASEGT. CDR3 protein: CASSEGTRQPQHF. The CDR3 DNA sequence: TGTGCCAGCAGTGAAGGAACTAGGCAGCCCCAGCATTTT.

V and J are TRBV3-1 and TRBJ1-2; D remains unclear. CDR1 and CDR2 from the germline V gene are LGHDT and YNNKEL (reference sequence). V lost 4 bases and J lost 4, with 16 bases in between. The CDR3 is 15 residues long. Here the CDR3 reads CASSPMIRSLYGYTF. The CDR3 DNA reads TGTGCCAGCAGCCCCATGATACGGAGCCTCTATGGCTACACCTTC.

This chain links TRBV4-3 with TRBJ1-5, with D perhaps TRBD1 (5 bases). The V end lost 4 bases, the J end lost 1 base, and 11 bases lay between the germline ends. The CDR3 loop spans 15 amino acids. Germline CDR1 LGHNA, CDR2 YSLEER. The CDR3 sequence is CASSLGPGSNQPQHF. The CDR3 DNA reads TGCGCCAGCAGCCTGGGGCCGGGGAGCAATCAGCCCCAGCATTTT.

This chain uses TRBV27 with TRBJ2-3, with D unresolved. Trimming removed 5 bases at V and 2 bases at J, with 11 bases between. From germline, CDR1 is MNHEY and CDR2 SMNVEV (reference sequence). This CDR3 comprises 14 residues. The CDR3 DNA reads as TGTGCCAGCAGTCGCATTAGAACCACAGATACGCAGTATTTT. The encoded protein is CASSRIRTTDTQYF.

This clonotype was recorded a few times. The chain is built from TRBV5-1 and TRBJ2-2; no firm D call. CDR3 length equals 13 residues. CDR1 is SGHRS and CDR2 is YFSETQ in the germline V gene. Trimming took 5 bases from V and 4 from J, leaving 9 bases between them. The CDR3 sequence: CASRLDLTGELFF. In nucleotides, the CDR3 is TGCGCCAGCAGACTGGACCTCACCGGGGAGCTGTTTTTT.

This rearrangement joins TRBV5-1 to TRBJ2-3; maybe TRBD2 (5 bases). CDR1 and CDR2 (germline): SGHRS, YFSETQ. V was shortened by 0 bases and J by 0 bases, with 11 bases between the two germline ends. The CDR3 sequence is 16 residues long. This chain's CDR3 is CASSLDIASSTDTQYF. CDR3 DNA sequence: TGCGCCAGCAGCTTGGATATAGCGTCAAGCACAGATACGCAGTATTTT.

The chain is built from TRBV20-1 and TRBJ1-1; D remains unclear. Looked up from germline, CDR1 is DFQATT and CDR2 is SNEGSKA (reference sequence). There are 10 residues in the CDR3. The germline V and J ends were trimmed by 3 bases and 5 bases, with 4 bases remaining between them. In DNA, the CDR3 is TGCAGTGCTAGGTGGACTGAAGCTTTCTTT. This gives the protein CSARWTEAFF.

This clonotype has a single count. This sequence joins TRBV3-1 and TRBJ2-7, with TRBD1 as a possible D gene (5 bases). Germline values: CDR1 LGHDT, CDR2 YNNKEL (reference sequence). The CDR3 spans 17 residues. Trimming pared 0 bases from V and 3 bases from J, leaving 18 bases between. The CDR3 loop is CASSQEGRQTPHYEQYF. In DNA form, the CDR3 reads TGTGCCAGCAGCCAAGAGGGGCGGCAGACGCCCCACTACGAGCAGTACTTC.